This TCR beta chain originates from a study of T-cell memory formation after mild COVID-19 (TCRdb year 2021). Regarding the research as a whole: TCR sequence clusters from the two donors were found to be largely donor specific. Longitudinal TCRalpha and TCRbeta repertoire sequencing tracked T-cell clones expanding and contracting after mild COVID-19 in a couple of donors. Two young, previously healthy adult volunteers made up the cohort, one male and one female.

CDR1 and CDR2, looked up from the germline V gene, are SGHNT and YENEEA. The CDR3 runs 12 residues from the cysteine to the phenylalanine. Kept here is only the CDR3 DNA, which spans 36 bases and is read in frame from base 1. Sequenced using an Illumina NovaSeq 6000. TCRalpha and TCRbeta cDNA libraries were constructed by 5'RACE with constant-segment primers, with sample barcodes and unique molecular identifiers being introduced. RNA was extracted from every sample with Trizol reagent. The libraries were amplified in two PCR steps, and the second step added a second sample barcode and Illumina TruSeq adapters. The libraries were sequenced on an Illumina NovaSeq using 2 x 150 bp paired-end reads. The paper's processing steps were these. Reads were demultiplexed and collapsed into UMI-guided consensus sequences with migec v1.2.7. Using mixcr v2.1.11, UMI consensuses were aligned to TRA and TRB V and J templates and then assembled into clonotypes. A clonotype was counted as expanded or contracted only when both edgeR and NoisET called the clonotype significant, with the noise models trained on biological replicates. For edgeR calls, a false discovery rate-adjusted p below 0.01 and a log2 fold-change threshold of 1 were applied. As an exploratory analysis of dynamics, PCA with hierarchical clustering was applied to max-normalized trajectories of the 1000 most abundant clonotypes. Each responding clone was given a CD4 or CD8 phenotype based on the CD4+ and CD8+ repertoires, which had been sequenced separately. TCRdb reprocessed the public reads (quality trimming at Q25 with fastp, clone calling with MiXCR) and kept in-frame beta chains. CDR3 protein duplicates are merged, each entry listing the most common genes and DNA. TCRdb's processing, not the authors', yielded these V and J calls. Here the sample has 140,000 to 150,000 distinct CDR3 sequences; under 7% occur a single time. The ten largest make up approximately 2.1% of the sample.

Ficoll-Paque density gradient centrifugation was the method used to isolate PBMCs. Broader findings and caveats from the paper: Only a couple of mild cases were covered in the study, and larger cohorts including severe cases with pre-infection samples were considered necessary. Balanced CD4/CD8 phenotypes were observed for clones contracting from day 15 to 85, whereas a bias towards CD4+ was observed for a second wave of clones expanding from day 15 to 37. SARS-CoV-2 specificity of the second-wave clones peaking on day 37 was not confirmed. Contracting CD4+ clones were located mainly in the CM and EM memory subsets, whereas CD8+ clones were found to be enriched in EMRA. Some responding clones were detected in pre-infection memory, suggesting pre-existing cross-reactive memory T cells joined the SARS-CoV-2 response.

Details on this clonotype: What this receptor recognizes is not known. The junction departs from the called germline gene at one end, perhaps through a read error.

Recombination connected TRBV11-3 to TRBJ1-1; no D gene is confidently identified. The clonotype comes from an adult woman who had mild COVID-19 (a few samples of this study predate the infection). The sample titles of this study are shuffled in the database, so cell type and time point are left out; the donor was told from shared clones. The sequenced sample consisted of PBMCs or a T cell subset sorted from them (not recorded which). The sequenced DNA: TGTGCCAGCGGCTTTCAGGCGGCTGAAGCTTTCTTT. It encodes CASGFQAAEAFF.